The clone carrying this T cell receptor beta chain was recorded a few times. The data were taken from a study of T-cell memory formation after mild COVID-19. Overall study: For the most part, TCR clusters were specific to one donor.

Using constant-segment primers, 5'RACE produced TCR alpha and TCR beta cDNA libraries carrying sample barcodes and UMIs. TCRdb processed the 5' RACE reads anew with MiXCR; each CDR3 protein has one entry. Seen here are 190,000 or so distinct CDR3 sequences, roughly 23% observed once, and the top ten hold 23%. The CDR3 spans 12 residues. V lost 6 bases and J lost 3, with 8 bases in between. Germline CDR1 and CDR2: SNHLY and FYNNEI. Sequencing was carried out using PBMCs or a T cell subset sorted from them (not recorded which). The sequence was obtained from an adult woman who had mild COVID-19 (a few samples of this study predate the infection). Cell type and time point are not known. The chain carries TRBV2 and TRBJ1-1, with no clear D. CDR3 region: CASSPLDTEAFF. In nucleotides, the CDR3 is TGTGCCAGCAGCCCCCTAGACACTGAAGCTTTCTTT.